This T cell receptor (beta chain) was observed in a study of T cells in Graves' hyperthyroidism and ophthalmopathy. The investigators amplified TCR beta CDR3 regions from RNA transcripts. In the first-round RT-PCR of the TCR CDR3, the HTBI primer set was used. One entry per CDR3 protein results from TCRdb running MiXCR on the multiplex PCR reads. The sample includes hundreds of thousands of distinct CDR3 sequences, around 15% of them seen just once. V shed 5 bases and J 2 bases; nucleotides not matched to a gene: 12. The CDR3 sequence is 18 residues long. CDR1 is LNHDA and CDR2 is SQIVND in the germline V gene (reference sequence).

The TCR was taken from a woman in her 30s with Graves' hyperthyroidism. The V gene is TRBV19, the J gene TRBJ2-3, with 11 nucleotides matching TRBD2. The sequenced sample consisted of blood. This CDR3 reads CASSVWGISGRATDTQYF. In DNA, the CDR3 is TGTGCCAGTAGTGTATGGGGCATTAGCGGGAGGGCCACAGATACGCAGTATTTT.